This T cell receptor beta chain derives from a study of shared clonotypes between healthy human individuals. Repertoires were generated with immunoSEQ multiplex PCR, while TCRdb's copy carries only in-frame clones and drops some. Of around 940,000 clones listed, over 75% were seen once; the top ten hold about 1.5%. The CDR3 is made up of 18 amino acids. CDR1 and CDR2 (germline): LGHNA, YSLEER. J gave up 7 bases and V 0 bases, and 17 bases lay outside the gene matches. Every donor, a Caucasian adult, lived in Nashville, Tennessee. Sequencing input: memory CD4+ T cells sorted from blood. Subset of the sample: CD45RA-negative fraction. The rearrangement links TRBV4-3 to TRBJ1-1, with 7 bases lining up with TRBD1. This TCR was sampled from a man between 18 and 35 years old in good health. Written as DNA, the CDR3 is TGCGCCAGCAGCCAAGAAATCCATGTTGTACAGGGGTGGTTTGAAGCTTTCTTT. Its protein is CASSQEIHVVQGWFEAFF.